The rows below give T cell receptor beta chains drawn from one sample of a study of cytomegalovirus exposure and HLA in healthy donors. Produced via immunoSEQ multiplex PCR; TCRdb's table is partial and in-frame only. The sample records 110,000 or so clones, 65% to 85% being singletons. The material sequenced was PBMCs. These TCRs come from a woman in her twenties or thirties in good health and CMV-seropositive. Both conserved end residues are part of each CDR3. D genes are given only for firm matches. Size tells how often a clone was seen (once, few, many) or the class of an expanded clone, and some rows leave it out.

D gene: TRBD1
J gene: TRBJ1-2
V gene: TRBV30
clone size: -
CDR3 protein: CAWTPMTGNDGYTF
CDR3 DNA: TGTGCCTGGACCCCCATGACAGGGAATGATGGCTACACCTTC

D gene: TRBD2
J gene: TRBJ2-2
V gene: TRBV15
clone size: -
CDR3 protein: CATSRVGTSRTGELFF
CDR3 DNA: TGTGCCACCAGCAGAGTGGGGACTAGTCGGACCGGGGAGCTGTTTTTT

D gene: -
J gene: TRBJ1-2
V gene: TRBV19
clone size: -
CDR3 protein: CASSQRGKSGYTF
CDR3 DNA: TGTGCCAGTAGTCAAAGGGGGAAGAGTGGCTACACCTTC

D gene: TRBD2
J gene: TRBJ2-5
V gene: TRBV10-3
clone size: -
CDR3 protein: CAIKASGGVGETQYF
CDR3 DNA: TGTGCCATCAAGGCTAGCGGGGGGGTCGGAGAGACCCAGTACTTC

D gene: -
J gene: TRBJ2-5
V gene: TRBV9
clone size: few
CDR3 protein: CASSPSQETQYF
CDR3 DNA: TGTGCCAGCAGCCCCTCCCAAGAGACCCAGTACTTC

D gene: -
J gene: TRBJ1-5
V gene: TRBV7-2
clone size: -
CDR3 protein: CASSLSGPNQPQHF
CDR3 DNA: TGTGCCAGCAGCTTATCAGGGCCCAATCAGCCCCAGCATTTT

D gene: -
J gene: TRBJ1-3
V gene: TRBV5-1
clone size: -
CDR3 protein: CASSGKTPTPEERVLPSNTIYF
CDR3 DNA: TGCGCCAGCAGCGGAAAGACACCGACACCAGAAGAACGCGTCCTCCCTTCAAACACCATATATTTT

D gene: TRBD1
J gene: TRBJ2-5
V gene: TRBV2
clone size: few
CDR3 protein: CASRETGEYQETQYF
CDR3 DNA: TGTGCCAGCAGAGAAACAGGGGAGTACCAAGAGACCCAGTACTTC

D gene: TRBD1
J gene: TRBJ2-7
V gene: TRBV19
clone size: once
CDR3 protein: CASTLGQGSSYEQYF
CDR3 DNA: TGTGCCAGTACCCTCGGACAGGGGAGCTCCTACGAGCAGTACTTC

D gene: TRBD1
J gene: TRBJ1-5
V gene: TRBV27
clone size: once
CDR3 protein: CASSHAQGASNQPQHF
CDR3 DNA: TGTGCCAGCAGTCACGCACAGGGGGCTAGCAATCAGCCCCAGCATTTT

D gene: TRBD2
J gene: TRBJ2-7
V gene: TRBV4-2
clone size: -
CDR3 protein: CASSQPPSGSLSYEQYF
CDR3 DNA: TGTGCCAGCAGCCAACCTCCTAGCGGGAGTTTGTCCTACGAGCAGTACTTC

D gene: TRBD2
J gene: TRBJ2-5
V gene: TRBV5-4
clone size: -
CDR3 protein: CASSSLSGVQETQYF
CDR3 DNA: TGTGCCAGCAGCTCTTTGAGCGGGGTCCAAGAGACCCAGTACTTC

D gene: -
J gene: TRBJ2-7
V gene: TRBV5-1
clone size: -
CDR3 protein: CASSLASSYEQYF
CDR3 DNA: TGCGCCAGCAGCTTGGCCAGCTCCTACGAGCAGTACTTC

D gene: -
J gene: TRBJ1-2
V gene: TRBV7-9
clone size: -
CDR3 protein: CASSSWSNYGYTF
CDR3 DNA: TGTGCCAGCAGCTCCTGGAGTAACTATGGCTACACCTTC

D gene: TRBD1
J gene: TRBJ1-2
V gene: TRBV9
clone size: -
CDR3 protein: CASSAGPGLEGAGYGYTF
CDR3 DNA: TGTGCCAGCAGCGCAGGTCCCGGGCTGGAGGGGGCGGGGTATGGCTACACCTTC

D gene: -
J gene: TRBJ1-1
V gene: TRBV10-3
clone size: few
CDR3 protein: CAMRQTNTEAFF
CDR3 DNA: TGTGCCATGAGACAGACTAACACTGAAGCTTTCTTT

D gene: TRBD2
J gene: TRBJ2-5
V gene: TRBV4-2
clone size: once
CDR3 protein: CASSQEGAVSGGALETQYF
CDR3 DNA: TGTGCCAGCAGCCAAGAGGGGGCGGTCAGCGGGGGGGCCCTGGAGACCCAGTACTTC

D gene: -
J gene: TRBJ2-1
V gene: TRBV6-5
clone size: -
CDR3 protein: CASSYVLTADNEQFF
CDR3 DNA: TGTGCCAGCAGTTACGTCTTGACAGCAGACAATGAGCAGTTCTTC

D gene: -
J gene: TRBJ2-3
V gene: TRBV6-6
clone size: -
CDR3 protein: CASSYFRDYTDTQYF
CDR3 DNA: TGTGCCAGCAGTTACTTTCGGGATTACACAGATACGCAGTATTTT

D gene: -
J gene: TRBJ1-5
V gene: TRBV4-1
clone size: -
CDR3 protein: CASSQDSRPQHF
CDR3 DNA: TGCGCCAGCAGCCAAGACTCGAGGCCCCAGCATTTT

D gene: TRBD1
J gene: TRBJ1-2
V gene: TRBV7-2
clone size: -
CDR3 protein: CASSYDREIGYGYTF
CDR3 DNA: TGTGCCAGCAGCTACGACAGGGAGATCGGCTATGGCTACACCTTC

D gene: -
J gene: TRBJ2-1
V gene: TRBV6-5
clone size: -
CDR3 protein: CASSYGGEVNEQFF
CDR3 DNA: TGTGCCAGCAGTTACGGAGGGGAAGTGAATGAGCAGTTCTTC

D gene: TRBD1
J gene: TRBJ1-2
V gene: TRBV10-3
clone size: few
CDR3 protein: CAIRQTGAGFYGYTF
CDR3 DNA: TGTGCCATCCGACAGACAGGGGCCGGCTTTTACGGCTACACCTTC

D gene: -
J gene: TRBJ1-1
V gene: TRBV7-8
clone size: -
CDR3 protein: CASSTRVRTPYDKNTEAFF
CDR3 DNA: TGTGCCAGCAGCACCCGAGTCCGGACACCTTACGACAAGAACACTGAAGCTTTCTTT